A selection of T cell receptor beta chains follows, all from one sample in a study of CD8 T cells in ankylosing spondylitis. TCRdb itself ran the 5' RACE reads through MiXCR, one entry per CDR3 protein. The sample yields some 250,000 distinct CDR3 sequences, around 10% seen once. Sequencing input: blood, either unsorted or a sorted T cell fraction (not recorded which). The receptors originated from a male donor with ankylosing spondylitis or in good health (not recorded which). The CDR3 runs from the conserved cysteine through the conserved F or W. The D gene is left open where the match is weak. The size field is filled for only some rows; it gives once, few, many or a size class.

J,D,size,V,CDR3,DNA
TRBJ2-3,.,many,TRBV27,CASRELDSTDTQYF,TGTGCCAGCAGGGAATTGGACAGCACAGATACGCAGTATTTT
TRBJ2-1,TRBD2,.,TRBV6-1,CASASSGGGNEQFF,TGTGCCAGCGCGTCTAGCGGGGGAGGTAATGAGCAGTTCTTC
TRBJ1-3,.,.,TRBV15,CATSSGRRGNTIYF,TGTGCCACCAGCAGCGGGCGTCGTGGAAACACCATATATTTT
TRBJ1-1,.,many,TRBV18,CASSPPTGEAFF,TGTGCCAGCTCACCACCTACAGGTGAAGCTTTCTTT
TRBJ2-5,.,.,TRBV20-1,CSARGWGVGETQYF,TGCAGTGCTAGAGGTTGGGGGGTAGGGGAGACCCAGTACTTC
TRBJ2-1,TRBD2,many,TRBV12-3/TRBV12-4,CASPPPGLAFPNEQFF,TGTGCCAGCCCTCCGCCCGGACTAGCTTTCCCCAATGAGCAGTTCTTC
TRBJ2-7,TRBD1,many,TRBV5-1,CASSLRDRSYEQYF,TGCGCCAGCAGCCTCCGGGACAGATCCTACGAGCAGTACTTC
TRBJ1-2,TRBD1,few,TRBV6-5,CASSYSRGQAIYGYTF,TGTGCCAGCAGTTACTCGAGGGGACAGGCGATCTATGGCTACACCTTC
TRBJ2-5,.,.,TRBV20-1,CSARWVEKETQYF,TGCAGTGCGAGGTGGGTCGAGAAAGAGACCCAGTACTTC
TRBJ2-5,.,few,TRBV7-7,CASSLGASPGVETQYF,TGTGCCAGCAGCTTAGGGGCCAGCCCTGGAGTGGAGACCCAGTACTTC
TRBJ2-1,TRBD2,few,TRBV12-3/TRBV12-4,CASRSLISSGGAGDEQFF,TGTGCCAGCAGATCCCTTATCAGTAGCGGGGGGGCCGGGGATGAGCAGTTCTTC